A selection of T cell receptor beta chains follows, all from one sample in a study of blood T cell repertoires in COVID-19. The method was immunoSEQ multiplex PCR; TCRdb's version includes in-frame clones alone and lacks a portion of them. The sample includes about 230,000 clones, roughly 80% of them seen just once. The sequencing sample was made of peripheral blood. These receptors were taken from a woman between 65 and 79 years old with active or convalescent COVID-19. CDR3s include the opening cysteine and the closing phenylalanine or tryptophan. The order of the fields is V gene, J gene, clone size, D gene, CDR3 protein, CDR3 DNA. The D gene is left open where the match is weak. Part of the rows lack a size; the others show once, few, many or a class for expanded clones.

v_gene: TRBV7-9; j_gene: TRBJ2-1; abundance: -; d_gene: TRBD2; CDR3aa: CALTSGRYEQFF; CDR3nt: TGTGCCCTGACTAGCGGGAGGTATGAGCAGTTCTTC
v_gene: TRBV7-9; j_gene: TRBJ2-1; abundance: -; d_gene: TRBD2; CDR3aa: CASSLKREQPRWNEQFF; CDR3nt: TGTGCCAGCAGCTTAAAGCGGGAGCAACCCAGGTGGAATGAGCAGTTCTTC
v_gene: TRBV28; j_gene: TRBJ2-5; abundance: -; d_gene: TRBD2; CDR3aa: CASVSSSGNWETQYF; CDR3nt: TGTGCCAGCGTATCCTCTAGCGGGAATTGGGAGACCCAGTACTTC
v_gene: TRBV2; j_gene: TRBJ2-1; abundance: -; d_gene: -; CDR3aa: CASRVDGGSPYNEQFF; CDR3nt: TGTGCCAGCAGGGTCGATGGGGGGAGCCCCTACAATGAGCAGTTCTTC
v_gene: TRBV28; j_gene: TRBJ1-2; abundance: few; d_gene: TRBD1; CDR3aa: CATRDSATDYGYTF; CDR3nt: TGTGCCACCCGGGACAGCGCAACTGACTATGGCTACACCTTC
v_gene: TRBV12-3/TRBV12-4; j_gene: TRBJ1-5; abundance: -; d_gene: -; CDR3aa: CASSVGQNQPQHF; CDR3nt: TGTGCCAGCAGTGTGGGACAAAATCAGCCCCAGCATTTT
v_gene: TRBV6-5; j_gene: TRBJ1-2; abundance: few; d_gene: -; CDR3aa: CASSYAGVNGYTF; CDR3nt: TGTGCCAGCAGTTATGCAGGGGTGAATGGCTACACCTTC
v_gene: TRBV5-1; j_gene: TRBJ2-7; abundance: -; d_gene: TRBD1; CDR3aa: CASSQGAMENEQYF; CDR3nt: TGCGCCAGCAGCCAGGGGGCTATGGAAAACGAGCAGTACTTC
v_gene: TRBV10-3; j_gene: TRBJ2-2; abundance: -; d_gene: TRBD2; CDR3aa: CAISESAGRRTGELFF; CDR3nt: TGTGCCATCAGTGAGTCGGCCGGGAGGCGGACCGGGGAGCTGTTTTTT
v_gene: TRBV29-1; j_gene: TRBJ1-4; abundance: once; d_gene: -; CDR3aa: CNSGEGLLFF; CDR3nt: TGCAATAGTGGAGAAGGCTTACTGTTTTTT
v_gene: TRBV5-4; j_gene: TRBJ2-7; abundance: -; d_gene: TRBD1; CDR3aa: CASSLQGAVYEQYF; CDR3nt: TGTGCCAGCAGCTTACAGGGGGCTGTGTACGAGCAGTACTTC
v_gene: TRBV19; j_gene: TRBJ2-1; abundance: -; d_gene: TRBD2; CDR3aa: CASSASSGGFNEQFF; CDR3nt: TGTGCCAGTAGCGCTAGTAGCGGGGGATTCAATGAGCAGTTCTTC
v_gene: TRBV7-2; j_gene: TRBJ2-3; abundance: -; d_gene: TRBD2; CDR3aa: CASSLASGGASTDTQYF; CDR3nt: TGTGCCAGCAGCTTAGCTAGCGGGGGGGCAAGCACAGATACGCAGTATTTT
v_gene: TRBV5-1; j_gene: TRBJ2-1; abundance: -; d_gene: -; CDR3aa: CASFPQPQPEDNEQFF; CDR3nt: TGCGCCAGTTTCCCACAACCCCAACCGGAGGACAATGAGCAGTTCTTC
v_gene: TRBV18; j_gene: TRBJ2-5; abundance: -; d_gene: -; CDR3aa: CASSLDTQETQYF; CDR3nt: TGTGCCAGCTCGTTGGACACCCAAGAGACCCAGTACTTC
v_gene: TRBV9; j_gene: TRBJ2-3; abundance: -; d_gene: TRBD1; CDR3aa: CASSARDRGGDTQYF; CDR3nt: TGTGCCAGCAGCGCCCGGGACAGGGGGGGAGATACGCAGTATTTT
v_gene: TRBV3-1/TRBV3-2; j_gene: TRBJ2-7; abundance: -; d_gene: TRBD1; CDR3aa: CASSQAFPGQGANYEQYF; CDR3nt: TGTGCCAGCAGCCAAGCCTTCCCGGGACAGGGGGCAAACTACGAGCAGTACTTC
v_gene: TRBV30; j_gene: TRBJ1-5; abundance: -; d_gene: -; CDR3aa: CAWSVAANPLGNQPQHF; CDR3nt: TGTGCCTGGAGTGTGGCTGCAAACCCCCTTGGCAATCAGCCCCAGCATTTT
v_gene: TRBV11-3; j_gene: TRBJ2-2; abundance: -; d_gene: -; CDR3aa: CASSLVLGLNTGELFF; CDR3nt: TGTGCCAGCAGCTTAGTTCTGGGGCTAAACACCGGGGAGCTGTTTTTT
v_gene: TRBV9; j_gene: TRBJ2-5; abundance: -; d_gene: -; CDR3aa: CARSVGDGAGAGNQETQYF; CDR3nt: TGTGCCCGCAGCGTGGGGGATGGTGCGGGGGCAGGGAACCAAGAGACCCAGTACTTC
v_gene: TRBV28; j_gene: TRBJ1-4; abundance: -; d_gene: -; CDR3aa: CASSLQGRLFF; CDR3nt: TGTGCCAGCAGTTTACAGGGAAGGCTGTTTTTT
v_gene: TRBV9; j_gene: TRBJ2-5; abundance: -; d_gene: -; CDR3aa: CASSVREVTQETQYF; CDR3nt: TGTGCCAGCAGCGTTCGAGAGGTGACCCAAGAGACCCAGTACTTC
v_gene: TRBV19; j_gene: TRBJ1-2; abundance: once; d_gene: -; CDR3aa: CASIPNGGAPYGYTF; CDR3nt: TGTGCCAGTATCCCCAACGGGGGGGCCCCCTATGGCTACACCTTC
v_gene: TRBV11-2; j_gene: TRBJ1-2; abundance: -; d_gene: TRBD1; CDR3aa: CASSLSFGQGYGYTF; CDR3nt: TGTGCCAGCAGCCTTTCATTTGGACAGGGCTATGGCTACACCTTC
v_gene: TRBV3-1/TRBV3-2; j_gene: TRBJ1-1; abundance: -; d_gene: -; CDR3aa: CASSQWLEAFF; CDR3nt: TGTGCCAGCAGCCAATGGCTTGAAGCTTTCTTT
v_gene: TRBV5-4; j_gene: TRBJ1-2; abundance: -; d_gene: -; CDR3aa: CASSPDWDGQGYTF; CDR3nt: TGTGCCAGCAGCCCTGATTGGGACGGACAGGGCTACACCTTC
v_gene: TRBV30; j_gene: TRBJ1-5; abundance: -; d_gene: TRBD1; CDR3aa: CAWSGTGASNQPQHF; CDR3nt: TGTGCCTGGAGTGGGACAGGGGCTAGCAATCAGCCCCAGCATTTT
v_gene: TRBV5-1; j_gene: TRBJ2-1; abundance: -; d_gene: TRBD2; CDR3aa: CASSLSLAGKEQFF; CDR3nt: TGCGCCAGCAGCTTGTCCCTAGCGGGGAAAGAGCAGTTCTTC
v_gene: TRBV18; j_gene: TRBJ1-2; abundance: once; d_gene: TRBD1; CDR3aa: CASSPGQGAEGYTF; CDR3nt: TGTGCCAGCTCACCGGGACAGGGGGCAGAGGGCTACACCTTC
v_gene: TRBV7-6; j_gene: TRBJ1-1; abundance: -; d_gene: TRBD1; CDR3aa: CASSLALTGGDMNTEAFF; CDR3nt: TGTGCCAGCAGCTTAGCCCTGACAGGGGGGGATATGAACACTGAAGCTTTCTTT
v_gene: TRBV28; j_gene: TRBJ1-1; abundance: -; d_gene: -; CDR3aa: CASSFDRSGTEAFF; CDR3nt: TGTGCCAGCAGTTTTGATCGGAGTGGCACTGAAGCTTTCTTT
v_gene: TRBV28; j_gene: TRBJ2-3; abundance: -; d_gene: TRBD1; CDR3aa: CASSSPTTGAGTDTQYF; CDR3nt: TGTGCCAGCAGTTCTCCGACGACAGGGGCGGGCACAGATACGCAGTATTTT
v_gene: TRBV10-3; j_gene: TRBJ2-1; abundance: -; d_gene: -; CDR3aa: CAITNGASDPNEQFF; CDR3nt: TGTGCCATCACTAATGGGGCTAGCGATCCCAATGAGCAGTTCTTC
v_gene: TRBV28; j_gene: TRBJ2-1; abundance: -; d_gene: TRBD2; CDR3aa: CASSWTSGLNEQFF; CDR3nt: TGTGCCAGCAGTTGGACTAGCGGTCTCAATGAGCAGTTCTTC
v_gene: TRBV9; j_gene: TRBJ2-3; abundance: -; d_gene: TRBD1; CDR3aa: CASSVGTGQDTQYF; CDR3nt: TGTGCCAGCAGCGTAGGGACAGGGCAAGATACGCAGTATTTT
v_gene: TRBV3-1/TRBV3-2; j_gene: TRBJ1-1; abundance: -; d_gene: TRBD1; CDR3aa: CAPRGQGETEAFF; CDR3nt: TGTGCCCCCAGGGGACAGGGTGAAACTGAAGCTTTCTTT
v_gene: TRBV12-3/TRBV12-4; j_gene: TRBJ2-7; abundance: -; d_gene: -; CDR3aa: CASSQNYEQYF; CDR3nt: TGTGCCAGCAGTCAGAACTACGAGCAGTACTTC
v_gene: TRBV6-5; j_gene: TRBJ1-3; abundance: -; d_gene: -; CDR3aa: CASRRGPNSGNTIYF; CDR3nt: TGTGCCAGCAGGCGGGGACCGAACTCTGGAAACACCATATATTTT
v_gene: TRBV11-2; j_gene: TRBJ2-7; abundance: few; d_gene: TRBD2; CDR3aa: CASRRLAVKPNSYEQYF; CDR3nt: TGTGCCAGCAGACGACTAGCGGTTAAGCCGAACTCCTACGAGCAGTACTTC